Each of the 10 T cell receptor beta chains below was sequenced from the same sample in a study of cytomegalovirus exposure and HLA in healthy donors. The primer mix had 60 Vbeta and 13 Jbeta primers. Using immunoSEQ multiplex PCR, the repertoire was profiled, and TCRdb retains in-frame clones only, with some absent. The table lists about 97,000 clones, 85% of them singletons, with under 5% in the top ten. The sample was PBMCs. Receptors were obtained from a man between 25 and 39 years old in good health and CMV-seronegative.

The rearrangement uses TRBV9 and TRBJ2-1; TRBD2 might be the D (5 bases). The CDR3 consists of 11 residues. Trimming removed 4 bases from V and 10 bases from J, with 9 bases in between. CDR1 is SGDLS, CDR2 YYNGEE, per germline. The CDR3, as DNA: TGTGCCAGCAGCACATCTAGCGAGCAGTTCTTC. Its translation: CASSTSSEQFF.

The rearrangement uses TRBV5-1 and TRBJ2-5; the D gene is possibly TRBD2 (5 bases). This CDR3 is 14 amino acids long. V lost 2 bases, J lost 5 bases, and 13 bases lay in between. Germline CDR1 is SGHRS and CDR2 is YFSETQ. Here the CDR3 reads CASSFQLTGETQYF. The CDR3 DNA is TGCGCCAGCAGCTTTCAACTGACGGGGGAGACCCAGTACTTC.

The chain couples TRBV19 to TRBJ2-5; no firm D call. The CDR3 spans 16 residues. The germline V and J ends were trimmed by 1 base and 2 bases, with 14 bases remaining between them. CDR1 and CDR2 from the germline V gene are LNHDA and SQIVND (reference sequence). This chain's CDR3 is CASSIGSRVGQETQYF. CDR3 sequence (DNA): TGTGCCAGTAGTATAGGCTCCCGGGTCGGGCAAGAGACCCAGTACTTC.

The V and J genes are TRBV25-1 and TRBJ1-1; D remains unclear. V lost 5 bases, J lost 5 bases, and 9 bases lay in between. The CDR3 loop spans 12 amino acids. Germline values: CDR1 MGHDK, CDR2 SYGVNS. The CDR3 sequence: CASSTYSTEAFF. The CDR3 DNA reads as TGTGCCAGCAGTACTTACTCTACTGAAGCTTTCTTT.

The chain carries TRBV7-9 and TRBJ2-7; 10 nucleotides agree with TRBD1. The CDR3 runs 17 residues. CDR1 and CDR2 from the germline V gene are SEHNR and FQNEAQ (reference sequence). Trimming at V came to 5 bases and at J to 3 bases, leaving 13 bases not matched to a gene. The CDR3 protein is CASSPLLRDRGFYEQYF. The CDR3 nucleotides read TGTGCCAGCAGCCCACTTCTCCGGGACAGGGGATTCTACGAGCAGTACTTC.

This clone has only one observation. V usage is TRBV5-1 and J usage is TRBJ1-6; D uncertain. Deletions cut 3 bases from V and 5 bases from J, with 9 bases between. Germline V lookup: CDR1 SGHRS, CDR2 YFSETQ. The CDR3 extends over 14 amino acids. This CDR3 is CASSSGKNNSPLHF. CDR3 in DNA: TGCGCCAGCAGCTCGGGAAAGAATAATTCACCCCTCCACTTT.

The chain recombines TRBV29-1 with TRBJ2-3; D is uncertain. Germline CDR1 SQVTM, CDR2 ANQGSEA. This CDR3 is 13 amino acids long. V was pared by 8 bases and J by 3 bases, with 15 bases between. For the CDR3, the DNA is TGCAGCACCGCGCCTAGATTTACAGATACGCAGTATTTT. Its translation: CSTAPRFTDTQYF.

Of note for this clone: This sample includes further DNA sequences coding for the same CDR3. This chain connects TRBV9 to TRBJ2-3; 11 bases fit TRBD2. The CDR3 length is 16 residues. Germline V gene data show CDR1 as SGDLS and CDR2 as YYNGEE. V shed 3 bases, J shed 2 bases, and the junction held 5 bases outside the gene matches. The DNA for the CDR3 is TGTGCCAGCAGCGGGGGGACTAGCGGCCTCACAGATACGCAGTATTTT. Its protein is CASSGGTSGLTDTQYF.

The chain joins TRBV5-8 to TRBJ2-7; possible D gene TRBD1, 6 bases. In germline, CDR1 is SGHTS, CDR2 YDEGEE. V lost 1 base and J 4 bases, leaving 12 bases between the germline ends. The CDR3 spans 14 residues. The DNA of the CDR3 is TGTGCCAGCAGCTTGCTACAGGGTACTTACGAGCAGTACTTC. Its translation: CASSLLQGTYEQYF.

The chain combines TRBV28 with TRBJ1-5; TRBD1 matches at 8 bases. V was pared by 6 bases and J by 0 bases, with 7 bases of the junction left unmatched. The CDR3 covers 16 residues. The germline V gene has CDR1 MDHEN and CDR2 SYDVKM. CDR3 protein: CASSRGQEYSNQPQHF. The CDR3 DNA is TGTGCCAGCAGCCGGGGACAGGAGTATAGCAATCAGCCCCAGCATTTT.